This T cell receptor beta chain was sequenced in a study of CD8 T cells in Susac syndrome. TCR beta sequences were obtained from blood CD8+ and CD4+ T cells. This clonotype occurred once. RNA totalling roughly 0.45 to 1 ug underwent reverse transcription with random hexamers. Each CDR3 protein is one row after TCRdb ran MiXCR on the immunoSEQ multiplex PCR reads. Among about 120,000 distinct CDR3 sequences listed, less than 95% were seen once. V lost 2 bases to trimming and J lost 8 bases; unmatched junction nucleotides: 17. CDR1 is MDHEN, CDR2 SYDVKM, per germline. The CDR3 length is 18 residues. The origin of this receptor is a human donor in good health. The sequenced material came from CD4+ T cells from PBMCs. This rearrangement joins TRBV28 to TRBJ1-2; 10 bases align to TRBD1. This CDR3 is CASSLQPSGTGAGGGYTF. The CDR3 DNA is TGTGCCAGCAGTTTACAACCGTCCGGGACAGGGGCCGGCGGGGGCTACACCTTC.